These 12 T cell receptor beta chains were sequenced from one sample in a study of OX40 agonist ivuxolimab in advanced cancers. TCRdb's table, derived via immunoSEQ multiplex PCR, lists solely in-frame clones and lacks some. The table lists about 72,000 clones, around 85% of them singletons. The material was CD4+ or CD8+ T cells sorted from blood, obtained in a trial of the OX40 agonist ivuxolimab. Source of these receptors: an adult with an advanced solid tumor such as melanoma, head and neck, liver or kidney cancer.

The V gene is TRBV4-3, the J gene TRBJ1-5; D is uncertain. The CDR3 extends over 19 amino acids. CDR1 LGHNA and CDR2 YSLEER come from the germline V gene. V was trimmed by 1 base and J by 0 bases, leaving 19 bases between them. The CDR3 sequence: CASSQVFFLGSDSNQPQHF. CDR3 in DNA: TGCGCCAGCAGCCAAGTTTTTTTCCTGGGGAGTGATAGCAATCAGCCCCAGCATTTT.

This clone was recorded at least ten times. The chain joins TRBV7-9 to TRBJ2-1; D possibly corresponds to TRBD2 (5 bases). The V end was cut by 6 bases, the J end by 0 bases, with 18 bases between. The CDR3 contains 17 residues. Germline lookup yields CDR1 SEHNR and CDR2 FQNEAQ (reference sequence). The CDR3 protein is CASRRSGRLSSYNEQFF. As DNA, the CDR3 is TGTGCCAGCAGACGAAGCGGTCGTCTTAGCTCCTACAATGAGCAGTTCTTC. The full variable domain, with the rest looked up from reference TRBV7-9 and TRBJ2-1, is DTGVSQNPRHKITKRGQNVTFRCDPISEHNRLYWYRQTLGQGPEFLTYFQNEAQLEKSRLLSDRFSAERPKGSFSTLEIQRTEQGDSAMYLCASRRSGRLSSYNEQFFGPGTRLTVL.

Remarks on this clone: Other DNA sequences within the sample encode an identical CDR3. The chain combines TRBV11-2 with TRBJ1-6; D gene unclear. Germline CDR1 SGHAT, CDR2 FQNNGV. The CDR3 has 12 amino acids. V was trimmed by 3 bases and J by 10 bases, leaving 7 bases between them. The CDR3 spells CASSLVNSPLHF. DNA for the CDR3: TGTGCCAGCAGCTTGGTAAACTCACCCCTCCACTTT.

This chain connects TRBV6-5 to TRBJ2-5; tentatively, D is TRBD1 or TRBD2 (6 bases each). Germline values: CDR1 MNHEY, CDR2 SVGAGI. Deletions cut 2 bases from V and 5 bases from J, with 15 bases between. The CDR3 covers 15 residues. The CDR3 protein is CASSYGSRGVETQYF. The DNA for the CDR3 is TGTGCCAGCAGTTACGGGTCTAGGGGGGTCGAGACCCAGTACTTC.

This clone was observed a handful of times. The chain couples TRBV11-3 to TRBJ2-7; D might be TRBD1 or TRBD2, each matching 5 bases. Germline CDR1 is SGHNT and CDR2 is YENEEA. V was shortened by 4 bases and J by 2 bases, with 6 bases between the two germline ends. This CDR3 has 12 residues. CDR3: CASSWDPYEQYF. The CDR3 DNA reads as TGTGCCAGCAGCTGGGACCCCTACGAGCAGTACTTC.

This chain links TRBV2 with TRBJ1-1; 7 bases are a match to TRBD1. Trimming cost V 6 bases and J 1 base; bases outside gene matches: 2. The CDR3 has 13 amino acids. Germline values: CDR1 SNHLY, CDR2 FYNNEI. The CDR3 loop reads CASRGQPNTEAFF. The CDR3 DNA reads as TGTGCCAGCAGGGGACAGCCGAACACTGAAGCTTTCTTT.

Here the CDR3 DNA reads TGTGCCAGCAGCGTAGATCTTCAGGGTTTAGGTAATTCACCCCTCCACTTT. Translating gives CASSVDLQGLGNSPLHF. V gene TRBV9 combines with J gene TRBJ1-6; possibly TRBD1 for D (5 bases). V lost 0 bases, J lost 6 bases, and 16 bases lay in between. The length of the CDR3 is 17 residues. Per the germline V gene, CDR1 is SGDLS and CDR2 is YYNGEE.

This sequence joins TRBV18 and TRBJ1-6; no definite D call. V was clipped by 6 bases and J by 7 bases, with 16 bases between them. CDR1 and CDR2 (germline): KGHSH, LQKENI. The CDR3 has 15 amino acids. The CDR3 DNA follows: TGTGCCAGCTCCGAGCGGTACAGACCAAATTCACCCCTCCACTTT. Translated: CASSERYRPNSPLHF.

The V and J genes are TRBV2 and TRBJ2-5; TRBD1 matches at 8 bases. The end of the DNA fits TRBJ2-7 better, so the J call may be wrong. The CDR3 runs 15 residues. Germline loops: CDR1 SNHLY, CDR2 FYNNEI. The CDR3 nucleotides read TGTGCCAGCAGTGAACAGGGGGCTCGATCCTACGAGCAGTACTTC. As protein: CASSEQGARSYEQYF.

This chain links TRBV9 with TRBJ1-2; D unclear. In germline, CDR1 is SGDLS, CDR2 YYNGEE. The V gene lost 0 bases and the J gene lost 2 bases, with 11 bases spanning the gap. The CDR3 length is 15 residues. The CDR3 sequence: CASSVEPRQNYGYTF. For the CDR3, the DNA is TGTGCCAGCAGCGTAGAACCGCGGCAGAACTATGGCTACACCTTC. The full variable domain, in which reference TRBV9 and TRBJ1-2 provide the parts outside the CDR3, is DSGVTQTPKHLITATGQRVTLRCSPRSGDLSVYWYQQSLDQGLQFLIQYYNGEERAKGNILERFSAQQFPDLHSELNLSSLELGDSALYFCASSVEPRQNYGYTFGSGTRLTVV.

V is TRBV14 and J is TRBJ2-7; tentative D call: TRBD1 (5 bases). This CDR3 has 15 amino acids. Trimming removed 5 bases at V and 0 bases at J, with 14 bases between. Germline V CDR1 and CDR2: SGHDN, FVKESK. The CDR3 coding sequence is TGTGCCAGCAGCGCTCAGGGTTTGAGCTCCTACGAGCAGTACTTC. This gives the protein CASSAQGLSSYEQYF.

The V call is TRBV20-1, the J call TRBJ1-1; D may be TRBD1 (5 bases). The V gene's germline CDR1 is DFQATT and CDR2 SNEGSKA (reference sequence). The CDR3 spans 11 residues. The CDR3 DNA sequence: TGCAGCCCTCTAGGGGAAACTGAAGCTTTCTTT. Amino acid sequence: CSPLGETEAFF.